The clone carrying this T cell receptor beta chain appeared a few times. The sample belongs to a study of shared clonotypes between healthy human individuals. TCRdb keeps only in-frame clones here, not all; method: immunoSEQ multiplex PCR. The sample lists about 1.1 million clones, about 80% occurring once. The sequencing input was memory CD4+ T cells from PBMCs. Subset noted: CD45RA-negative fraction. This sequence originates from a man between 18 and 29 years old in good health. Some clones in this sample may be carry-over from other donors' samples.

The CDR3 spells CASSFRTLINTEAFF. The CDR3 coding sequence is TGTGCCAGCAGTTTCAGAACGCTAATAAACACTGAAGCTTTCTTT. The V call is TRBV28, the J call TRBJ1-1; unclear D gene. CDR1 is MDHEN, CDR2 SYDVKM, per germline. This CDR3 is built from 15 residues. Trimming took 3 bases from V and 2 from J, leaving 13 bases between them.